This T cell receptor beta chain was sequenced in a study of blood T cell repertoires in COVID-19. About the research overall: PBMCs, B-cell-depleted T cells, or T cells were the source of the cDNA or gDNA that made up the material.

In the original workflow: Amplification with reference gene primers provided the estimates of nucleated cell counts. Here immunoSEQ multiplex PCR was the method, and the copy in TCRdb shows in-frame clones only, minus some. V and J calls and clone size come straight from that table; D and trimming were deduced from the DNA. This sample has 250,000 to 300,000 clones, with around nine tenths found just once. The CDR3 covers 14 residues. V lost 5 bases and J lost 0, with 11 bases in between. Germline V CDR1 and CDR2: KGHSH, LQKENI. Material: PBMCs or T cells enriched from blood (not recorded which). This TCR was recovered from a woman aged 55-70 years who had recovered from COVID-19. The rearrangement uses TRBV18 and TRBJ2-7; D may be TRBD1 (6 bases). CDR3 sequence (DNA): TGTGCCAGCTCAGGGCAGGGGAACTCCTACGAGCAGTACTTC. It encodes CASSGQGNSYEQYF.